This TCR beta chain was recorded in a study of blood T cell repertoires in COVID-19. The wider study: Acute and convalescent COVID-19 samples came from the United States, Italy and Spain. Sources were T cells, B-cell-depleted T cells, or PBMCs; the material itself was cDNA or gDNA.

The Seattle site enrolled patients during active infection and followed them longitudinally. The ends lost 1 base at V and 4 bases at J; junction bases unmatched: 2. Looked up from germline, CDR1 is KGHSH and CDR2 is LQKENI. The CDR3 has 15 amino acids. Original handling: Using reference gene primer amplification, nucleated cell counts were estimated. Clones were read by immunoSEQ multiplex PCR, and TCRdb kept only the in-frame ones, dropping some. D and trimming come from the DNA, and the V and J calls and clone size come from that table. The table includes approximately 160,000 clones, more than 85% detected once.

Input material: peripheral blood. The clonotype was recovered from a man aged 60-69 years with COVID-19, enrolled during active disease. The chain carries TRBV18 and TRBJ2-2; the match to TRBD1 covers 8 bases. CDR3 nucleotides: TGTGCCAGCTCACCACGTGGACAGGGCACCGGGGAGCTGTTTTTT. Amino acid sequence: CASSPRGQGTGELFF. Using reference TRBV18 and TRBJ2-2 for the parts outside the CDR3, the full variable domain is NAGVMQNPRHLVRRRGQEARLRCSPMKGHSHVYWYRQLPEEGLKFMVYLQKENIIDESGMPKERFSAEFPKEGPSILRIQQVVRGDSAAYFCASSPRGQGTGELFFGEGSRLTVL.